A single sample gave rise to the 26 T cell receptor beta chains below, sequenced in a study of beta chain features in type 1 diabetes. Study-level results: TCRB CDR3s from Type 1 diabetes patients were moderately but significantly shorter in all four CD4+ subsets.

Expressed TCRB transcripts were sequenced after all isolated RNA was converted to cDNA. TCRdb's table, derived via immunoSEQ multiplex PCR, lists solely in-frame clones and lacks some. The sample records a few hundred thousand clones, approximately 25% being singletons. No antigen is known for these receptors. Sequenced input: naive CD4+ T cells from blood. The receptors come from a young woman with type 1 diabetes.

The chain is built from TRBV18 and TRBJ1-1; the match to TRBD1 covers 8 bases. J was trimmed by 4 bases and V by 4 bases; bases with no gene match: 5. CDR1 and CDR2 (germline): KGHSH, LQKENI. This CDR3 contains 14 residues. The CDR3 loop reads CASSQDRVGTEAFF. The CDR3 bases are TGTGCCAGCTCACAGGACAGGGTGGGCACTGAAGCTTTCTTT. Full variable domain (outside the CDR3, taken from reference TRBV18 and TRBJ1-1): NAGVMQNPRHLVRRRGQEARLRCSPMKGHSHVYWYRQLPEEGLKFMVYLQKENIIDESGMPKERFSAEFPKEGPSILRIQQVVRGDSAAYFCASSQDRVGTEAFFGQGTRLTVV.

This chain uses TRBV15 with TRBJ1-5; D gene unclear. V lost 1 base and J lost 5, with 12 bases in between. This CDR3 comprises 15 residues. Germline V gene lookup returns CDR1 LNHNV and CDR2 YYDKDF (reference sequence). DNA for the CDR3: TGTGCCACCAGCAGAGCTATCGGAGTCTATCAGCCCCAGCATTTT. Amino acids: CATSRAIGVYQPQHF.

This clone appeared a few times. The chain carries TRBV27 and TRBJ2-2, with TRBD2 matching 7 bases. This CDR3 region has 14 residues. Germline loops: CDR1 MNHEY, CDR2 SMNVEV (reference sequence). J was trimmed by 3 bases and V by 6 bases; bases with no gene match: 4. CDR3 bases: TGTGCCAGCAGAGTCCTAGCGGACACCGGGGAGCTGTTTTTT. Translating it yields CASRVLADTGELFF.

This clone came up a few times. This chain uses TRBV28 with TRBJ1-2, with 8 positions matching TRBD1. This CDR3 is 14 amino acids long. The germline gives CDR1 MDHEN, CDR2 SYDVKM. The J segment lost 4 bases and the V segment lost 5 bases, leaving 6 bases of the junction unmatched. The CDR3, as DNA: TGTGCCAGCAGTGAACCGACAGGGGTCTATGGCTACACCTTC. This encodes CASSEPTGVYGYTF.

This clone was found a few times. The gene calls are TRBV14 and TRBJ1-2; D gene unclear. CDR3 length equals 13 residues. Trimming shortened V by 4 bases and J by 8 bases, and 14 bases separated the two germline ends. Germline-derived CDR1 and CDR2 are SGHDN and FVKESK. The CDR3 sequence: CASSRLRGFGYTF. CDR3 DNA sequence: TGTGCCAGCAGCCGCCTTAGAGGATTCGGCTACACCTTC.

This clone was seen a handful of times. This chain connects TRBV29-1 to TRBJ2-3, with 8 bases fitting TRBD2. V dropped 3 bases and J dropped 1; count of bases not matched to a gene: 0. From germline, CDR1 is SQVTM and CDR2 ANQGSEA. This CDR3 has 13 residues. CDR3 nucleotides: TGCAGCGTTGAGACTAGCGGCACAGATACGCAGTATTTT. Encoded protein: CSVETSGTDTQYF.

V gene TRBV28 combines with J gene TRBJ1-2; D uncertain. CDR3 length equals 12 residues. CDR1 is MDHEN and CDR2 is SYDVKM in the germline V gene. With 3 bases removed from V and 6 bases from J, the gap between germline ends came to 8 bases. CDR3 nucleotide sequence: TGTGCCAGCAGTTTGGCCCAGGATGGCTACACCTTC. It translates to CASSLAQDGYTF.

The V and J genes are TRBV5-1 and TRBJ1-1, with 8 bases lining up with TRBD1. Germline CDR1 reads SGHRS; CDR2 reads YFSETQ. J lost 1 base, V lost 4 bases, and 6 bases had no gene match. The length of the CDR3 is 15 residues. The CDR3 nucleotides are TGCGCCAGCAGCGGAAAGACAGGGGAGAACACTGAAGCTTTCTTT. Residues: CASSGKTGENTEAFF.

This clone was counted a few times. This rearrangement joins TRBV4-1 to TRBJ2-7, with a tentative D call TRBD1 (6 bases). Germline CDR1 reads MGHRA; CDR2 reads YSYEKL. The CDR3 length is 16 residues. V lost 0 bases and J lost 0, with 12 bases in between. CDR3 protein: CASSQDHGGYSYEQYF. The CDR3 DNA reads TGCGCCAGCAGCCAAGATCATGGGGGCTACTCCTACGAGCAGTACTTC.

The J gene is TRBJ1-1, the V gene TRBV11-2, with a tentative D call TRBD1 (5 bases). Germline V gene sequence: CDR1 SGHAT, CDR2 FQNNGV. The CDR3 is 15 amino acids. The V and J ends lost 0 bases and 3 bases respectively, with 11 bases between them. Here the CDR3 DNA reads TGTGCCAGCAGCTTAGATGTGGGCAGGGACACTGAAGCTTTCTTT. It translates to CASSLDVGRDTEAFF.

This clone was picked up one time. V gene TRBV18 combines with J gene TRBJ2-5, with 9 bases lining up with TRBD1. The V and J ends lost 6 bases and 3 bases, in that order; junction bases with no gene match: 14. Looked up from germline, CDR1 is KGHSH and CDR2 is LQKENI. The CDR3 totals 17 residues. The CDR3 region has the DNA TGTGCCAGCTCGTCGCCGGGACAGGGACCCTTGAAAGAGACCCAGTACTTC. Translating gives CASSSPGQGPLKETQYF.

V gene TRBV5-1 combines with J gene TRBJ2-3, with D possibly matching TRBD1 (6 bases). Between the trimmed V and J ends, which lost 0 bases and 3 bases, there was a span of 14 bases. The CDR3 contains 16 residues. The germline V gene encodes CDR1 SGHRS and CDR2 YFSETQ. CDR3 loop: CASSLASTGTTDTQYF. The CDR3 bases are TGCGCCAGCAGCTTGGCCTCAACAGGGACGACAGATACGCAGTATTTT.

This clone was counted only a few times. V and J are TRBV30 and TRBJ2-7; 7 nucleotides match TRBD2. Trimming at V came to 2 bases and at J to 3 bases, leaving 10 bases not matched to a gene. The CDR3 has 15 residues. The germline gives CDR1 GTSNPN, CDR2 SVGIG (reference sequence). The CDR3: CAWSRWLAADYEQYF. CDR3 coding DNA: TGTGCCTGGAGTCGCTGGCTAGCGGCAGACTACGAGCAGTACTTC. Full variable domain (missing parts from reference TRBV30 and TRBJ2-7): SQTIHQWPATLVQPVGSPLSLECTVEGTSNPNLYWYRQAAGRGLQLLFYSVGIGQISSEVPQNLSASRPQDRQFILSSKKLLLSDSGFYLCAWSRWLAADYEQYFGPGTRLTVT.

The CDR3 region has the DNA TGTGCCAGCAGCTTGGTAGCGAACACTGAAGCTTTCTTT. Protein sequence: CASSLVANTEAFF. The chain recombines TRBV5-8 with TRBJ1-1, with D hard to call. The V and J ends lost 0 bases and 1 base respectively, with 4 bases between them. Germline V CDR1 and CDR2: SGHTS, YDEGEE. CDR3 size: 13 residues. Using reference TRBV5-8 and TRBJ1-1 for the parts outside the CDR3, the full variable domain is EAGVTQSPTHLIKTRGQQATLRCSPISGHTSVYWYQQALGLGLQFLLWYDEGEERNRGNFPPRFSGRQFPNYSSELNVNALELEDSALYLCASSLVANTEAFFGQGTRLTVV.

The V gene is TRBV5-6, the J gene TRBJ2-7; 7 nucleotides match TRBD2. With 4 bases clipped from V and 3 bases from J, the junction kept 7 bases outside the gene matches. The CDR3 is 14 amino acids. The germline V gene has CDR1 SGHDT and CDR2 YYEEEE. CDR3 region: CASSGPGGGYEQYF. DNA for the CDR3: TGTGCCAGCAGCGGGCCGGGGGGAGGCTACGAGCAGTACTTC.

This clone was seen a handful of times. The gene calls are TRBV5-1 and TRBJ1-2; no clear D. The CDR3 has 11 amino acids. Trimming shortened V by 3 bases and J by 3 bases, and 3 bases separated the two germline ends. Germline assignment: CDR1 SGHRS and CDR2 YFSETQ. The CDR3 DNA reads as TGCGCCAGCAGCTCGGACTATGGCTACACCTTC. Protein sequence: CASSSDYGYTF.

This clone came up a few times. The V and J genes are TRBV2 and TRBJ1-2; 9 bases agree with TRBD1. V lost 8 bases, J lost 4 bases, and 8 bases stayed unmatched. Per germline, CDR1 SNHLY and CDR2 FYNNEI. This CDR3 comprises 14 residues. The CDR3 DNA reads TGTGCCAGCGGACAGGGGCCCCTACTCTATGGCTACACCTTC. It is translated as CASGQGPLLYGYTF.

The CDR3 loop is CASSFSEETQYF. DNA for the CDR3: TGTGCCAGCAGTTTCTCTGAAGAGACCCAGTACTTC. The rearrangement links TRBV27 to TRBJ2-5; D is uncertain. The CDR3 has 12 amino acids. Germline V CDR1 and CDR2: MNHEY, SMNVEV (reference sequence). V lost 3 bases, J lost 3 bases, and 5 bases lay in between.

This clone turned up a few times. The chain is built from TRBV30 and TRBJ1-5; TRBD1 might be the D (5 bases). The length of the CDR3 is 15 residues. In germline, CDR1 is GTSNPN, CDR2 SVGIG (reference sequence). With 2 bases removed from V and 5 bases from J, the gap between germline ends came to 16 bases. CDR3 nucleotides: TGTGCCTGGAGTCACGGGCGGGGGAACCATCAGCCCCAGCATTTT. This codes for CAWSHGRGNHQPQHF.

This sequence joins TRBV18 and TRBJ1-2; D is unresolved. This CDR3 is 14 amino acids long. Germline CDR1 is KGHSH and CDR2 is LQKENI. Deletions cut 0 bases from V and 1 base from J, with 6 bases between. CDR3: CASSPPNINYGYTF. For the CDR3, the DNA is TGTGCCAGCTCACCACCCAACATTAACTATGGCTACACCTTC.

This chain connects TRBV5-4 to TRBJ2-3, with 8 bases that match TRBD2. CDR3 length: 16 amino acids. Per the germline V gene, CDR1 is SGHNT and CDR2 is YYREEE (reference sequence). Trimming cost V 2 bases and J 2 bases; bases outside gene matches: 7. CDR3 sequence: CASSLGGLGDTDTQYF. The CDR3 DNA reads TGTGCCAGCAGCTTAGGGGGACTAGGAGACACAGATACGCAGTATTTT.

This clone appeared a few times. The chain employs TRBV11-1 and TRBJ2-7; 9 nucleotides agree with TRBD2. With 8 bases clipped from V and 2 bases from J, the junction kept 7 bases outside the gene matches. Germline V gene data show CDR1 as SGHAT and CDR2 as FQDESV (reference sequence). The CDR3 has 14 amino acids. This chain's CDR3 is CASGQTSGTYEQYF. The CDR3 coding sequence is TGTGCCAGCGGCCAGACTAGCGGAACCTACGAGCAGTACTTC.

V usage is TRBV27 and J usage is TRBJ2-1; 13 nucleotides align to TRBD2. The CDR3 length is 17 residues. Trimming removed 4 bases from V and 4 bases from J; junction bases left unmatched: 7. Germline V lookup: CDR1 MNHEY, CDR2 SMNVEV (reference sequence). The CDR3 coding sequence is TGTGCCAGCAGTTCCCAACTAGCGGGAGGGCTGTACAATGAGCAGTTCTTC. It is translated as CASSSQLAGGLYNEQFF.

This clone was detected only a few times. The rearrangement joins TRBV29-1 to TRBJ2-7; D not resolved. The germline CDR1 and CDR2 sequences are SQVTM and ANQGSEA. This CDR3 region has 11 residues. With 4 bases removed from V and 4 bases from J, the gap between germline ends came to 8 bases. The CDR3 DNA reads as TGCAGCGTTGGGCACAGATACGAGCAGTACTTC. This encodes CSVGHRYEQYF.

The gene calls are TRBV30 and TRBJ1-2; 8 bases align to TRBD1. Germline CDR1 GTSNPN, CDR2 SVGIG (reference sequence). The ends lost 3 bases at V and 7 bases at J; junction bases unmatched: 13. This CDR3 is 15 amino acids long. The CDR3: CAWSLLTGEGGGYTF. The CDR3 DNA follows: TGTGCCTGGAGCCTCCTGACAGGGGAAGGCGGTGGCTACACCTTC.

This clone was recorded a few times. The rearrangement joins TRBV14 to TRBJ2-3; D ambiguous. The germline V gene has CDR1 SGHDN and CDR2 FVKESK. V lost 7 bases and J lost 3, with 14 bases in between. The CDR3 extends over 14 amino acids. This CDR3 reads CASTSGPLTDTQYF. The CDR3 DNA is TGTGCCAGCACTTCGGGTCCTCTGACAGATACGCAGTATTTT.